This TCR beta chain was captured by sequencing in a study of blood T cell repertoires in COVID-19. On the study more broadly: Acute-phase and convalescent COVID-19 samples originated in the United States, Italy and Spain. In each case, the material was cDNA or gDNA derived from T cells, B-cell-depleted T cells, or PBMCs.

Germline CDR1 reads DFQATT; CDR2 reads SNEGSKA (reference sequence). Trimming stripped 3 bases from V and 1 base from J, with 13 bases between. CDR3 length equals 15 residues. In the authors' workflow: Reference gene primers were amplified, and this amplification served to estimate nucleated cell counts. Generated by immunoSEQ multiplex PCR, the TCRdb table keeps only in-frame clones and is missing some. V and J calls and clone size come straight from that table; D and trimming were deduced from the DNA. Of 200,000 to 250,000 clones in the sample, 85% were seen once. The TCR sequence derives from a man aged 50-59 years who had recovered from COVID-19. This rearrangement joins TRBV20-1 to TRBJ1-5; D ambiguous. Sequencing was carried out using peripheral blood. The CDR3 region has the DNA TGCAGTGCTAGTAACCCCCTGGGCAGCAATCAGCCCCAGCATTTT. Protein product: CSASNPLGSNQPQHF.